This TCR beta chain originates from a study of monozygotic twins with inflammatory bowel disease. The CDR3 totals 14 residues. Germline lookup yields CDR1 SGHRS and CDR2 YFSETQ. TCRdb derives one entry per CDR3 protein from the 5' RACE reads, leaving out DNA. The listing contains some 450,000 distinct CDR3 sequences. Whole blood without T cell sorting served as the source of isolated total RNA. Specimen: blood. The chain links TRBV5-1 to TRBJ2-4. The receptor was isolated from a human donor with ulcerative colitis or Crohn's disease, or a healthy co-twin of an affected twin (not recorded which). The CDR3 reads CASSLTPDKNMQYF.